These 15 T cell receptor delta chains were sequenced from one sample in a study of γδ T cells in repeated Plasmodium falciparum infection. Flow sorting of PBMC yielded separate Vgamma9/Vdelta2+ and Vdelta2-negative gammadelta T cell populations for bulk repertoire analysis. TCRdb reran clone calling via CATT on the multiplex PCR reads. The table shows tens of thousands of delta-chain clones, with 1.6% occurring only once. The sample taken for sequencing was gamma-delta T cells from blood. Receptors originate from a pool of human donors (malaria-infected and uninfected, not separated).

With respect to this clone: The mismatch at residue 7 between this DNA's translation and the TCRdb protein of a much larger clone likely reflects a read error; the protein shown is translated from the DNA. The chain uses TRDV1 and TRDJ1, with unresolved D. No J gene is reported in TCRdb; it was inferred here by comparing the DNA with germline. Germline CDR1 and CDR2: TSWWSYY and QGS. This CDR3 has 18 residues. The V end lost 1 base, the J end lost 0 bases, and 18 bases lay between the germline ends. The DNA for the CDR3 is TGTGCTCTTGGGGAACCCCTCACCGGTGGAACTTACACCGATAAACTCATCTTT. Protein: CALGEPLTGGTYTDKLIF.

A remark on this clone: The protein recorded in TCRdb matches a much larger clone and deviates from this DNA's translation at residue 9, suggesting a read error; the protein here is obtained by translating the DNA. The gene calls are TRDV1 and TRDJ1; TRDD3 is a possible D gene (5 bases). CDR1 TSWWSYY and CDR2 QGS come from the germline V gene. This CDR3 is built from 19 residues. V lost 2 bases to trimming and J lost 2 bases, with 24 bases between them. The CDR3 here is CALGEVNFCPGILTDKLIF. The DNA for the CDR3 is TGTGCTCTTGGGGAAGTGAATTTCTGCCCCGGGATTCTGACCGATAAACTCATCTTT.

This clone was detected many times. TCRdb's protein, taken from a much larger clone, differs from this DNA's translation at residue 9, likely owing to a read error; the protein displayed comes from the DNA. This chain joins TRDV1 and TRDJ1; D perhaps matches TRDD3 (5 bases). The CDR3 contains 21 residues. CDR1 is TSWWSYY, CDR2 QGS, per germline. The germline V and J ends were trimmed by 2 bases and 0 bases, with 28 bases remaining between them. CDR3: CALGECHLGRGVYGHTDKLIF. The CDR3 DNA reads TGTGCTCTTGGGGAATGCCACCTAGGCCGCGGGGTATACGGGCACACCGATAAACTCATCTTT.

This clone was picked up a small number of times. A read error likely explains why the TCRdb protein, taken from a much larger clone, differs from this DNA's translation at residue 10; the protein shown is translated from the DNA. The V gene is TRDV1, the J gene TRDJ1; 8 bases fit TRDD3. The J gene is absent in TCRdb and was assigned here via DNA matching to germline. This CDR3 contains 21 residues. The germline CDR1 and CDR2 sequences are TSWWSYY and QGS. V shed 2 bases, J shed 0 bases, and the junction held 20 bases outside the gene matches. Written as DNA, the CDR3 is TGTGCTCTTGGGGAATTGGCCTTCCCGAGTACTGGGGGCACTTACACCGATAAACTCATCTTT. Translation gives CALGELAFPSTGGTYTDKLIF.

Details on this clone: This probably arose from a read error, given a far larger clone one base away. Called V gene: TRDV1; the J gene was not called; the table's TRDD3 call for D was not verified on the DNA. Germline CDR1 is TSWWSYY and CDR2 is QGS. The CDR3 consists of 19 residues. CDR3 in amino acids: CALGDGTSPGLGEYDKLIF. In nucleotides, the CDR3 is TGTGCTCTTGGGGATGGGACCTCTCCTGGGCTGGGGGAGTACGATAAACTCATCTTC.

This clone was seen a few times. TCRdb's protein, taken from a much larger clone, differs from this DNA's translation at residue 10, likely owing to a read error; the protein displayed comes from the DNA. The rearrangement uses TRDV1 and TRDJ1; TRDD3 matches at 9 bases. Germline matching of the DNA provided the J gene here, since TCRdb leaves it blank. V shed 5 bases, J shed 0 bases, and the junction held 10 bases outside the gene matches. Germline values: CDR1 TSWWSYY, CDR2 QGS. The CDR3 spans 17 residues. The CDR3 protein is CALGTSTNWGNTDKLIF. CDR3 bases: TGTGCTCTTGGGACTTCTACAAACTGGGGGAACACCGATAAACTCATCTTT.

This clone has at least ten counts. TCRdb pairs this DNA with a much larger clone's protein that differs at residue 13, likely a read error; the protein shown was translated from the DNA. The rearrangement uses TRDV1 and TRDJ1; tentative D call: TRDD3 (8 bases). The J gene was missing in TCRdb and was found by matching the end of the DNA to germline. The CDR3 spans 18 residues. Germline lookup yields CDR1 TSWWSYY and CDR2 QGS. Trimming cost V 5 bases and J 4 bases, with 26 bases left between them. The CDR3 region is CALGKAFLRTGGVDKLIF. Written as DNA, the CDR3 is TGTGCTCTTGGGAAGGCCTTCCTCCGTACTGGGGGTGTCGATAAACTCATCTTT.

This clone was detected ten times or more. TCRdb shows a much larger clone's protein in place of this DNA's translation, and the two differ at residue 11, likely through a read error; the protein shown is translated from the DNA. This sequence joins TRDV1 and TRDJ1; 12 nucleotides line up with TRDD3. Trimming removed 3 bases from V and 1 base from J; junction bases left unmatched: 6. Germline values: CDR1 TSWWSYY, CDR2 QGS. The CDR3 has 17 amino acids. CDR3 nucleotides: TGTGCTCTTGGGGACGACCACTGGGGGATACCCACCGATAAACTCATCTTT. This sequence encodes CALGDDHWGIPTDKLIF.

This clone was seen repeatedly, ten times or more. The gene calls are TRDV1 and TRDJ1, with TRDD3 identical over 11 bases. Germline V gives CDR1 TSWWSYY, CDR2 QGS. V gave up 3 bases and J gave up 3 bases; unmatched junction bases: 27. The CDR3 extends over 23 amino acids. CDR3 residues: CALGDPHPFRQLGDREKADKLIF. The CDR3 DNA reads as TGTGCTCTTGGGGACCCTCACCCCTTCCGCCAACTGGGGGATAGGGAGAAAGCCGATAAACTCATCTTT.

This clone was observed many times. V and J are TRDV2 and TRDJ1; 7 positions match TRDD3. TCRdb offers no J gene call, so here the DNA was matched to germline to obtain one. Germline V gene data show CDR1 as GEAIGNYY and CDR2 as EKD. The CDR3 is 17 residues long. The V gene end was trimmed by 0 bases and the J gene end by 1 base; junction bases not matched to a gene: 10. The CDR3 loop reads CACDTLLGPRTTDKLIF. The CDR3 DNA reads TGTGCCTGTGACACCTTACTGGGGCCACGGACCACCGATAAACTCATCTTT.

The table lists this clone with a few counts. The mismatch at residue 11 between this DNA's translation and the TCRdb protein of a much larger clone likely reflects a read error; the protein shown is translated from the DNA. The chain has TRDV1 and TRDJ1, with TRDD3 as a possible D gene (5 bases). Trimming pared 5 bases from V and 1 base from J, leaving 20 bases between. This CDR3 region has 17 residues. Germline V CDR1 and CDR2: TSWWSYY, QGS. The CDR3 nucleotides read TGTGCTCTTGGGAGGTACGAGGGGCTGGGAGGCACCGATAAACTCATCTTT. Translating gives CALGRYEGLGGTDKLIF.

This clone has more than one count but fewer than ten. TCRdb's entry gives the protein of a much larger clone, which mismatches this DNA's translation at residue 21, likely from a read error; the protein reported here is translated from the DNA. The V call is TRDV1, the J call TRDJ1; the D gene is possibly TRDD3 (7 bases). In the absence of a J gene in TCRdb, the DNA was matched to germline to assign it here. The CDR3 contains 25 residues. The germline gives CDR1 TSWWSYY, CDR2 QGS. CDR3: CALGDRGVWSFPLGQGVPRTNKLIF. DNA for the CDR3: TGTGCTCTTGGGGACAGAGGAGTTTGGTCCTTCCCACTGGGGCAAGGGGTTCCACGCACCAATAAACTCATCTTT.

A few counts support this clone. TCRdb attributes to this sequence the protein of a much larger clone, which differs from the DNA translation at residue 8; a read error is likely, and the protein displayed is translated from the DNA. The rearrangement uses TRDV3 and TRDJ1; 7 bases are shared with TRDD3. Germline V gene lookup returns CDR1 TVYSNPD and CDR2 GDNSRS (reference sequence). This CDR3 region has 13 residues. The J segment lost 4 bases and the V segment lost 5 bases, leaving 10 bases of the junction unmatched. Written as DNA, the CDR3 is TGTGCCCTACTGGGGACCTCCATCGATAAACTCATCTTT. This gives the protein CALLGTSIDKLIF.

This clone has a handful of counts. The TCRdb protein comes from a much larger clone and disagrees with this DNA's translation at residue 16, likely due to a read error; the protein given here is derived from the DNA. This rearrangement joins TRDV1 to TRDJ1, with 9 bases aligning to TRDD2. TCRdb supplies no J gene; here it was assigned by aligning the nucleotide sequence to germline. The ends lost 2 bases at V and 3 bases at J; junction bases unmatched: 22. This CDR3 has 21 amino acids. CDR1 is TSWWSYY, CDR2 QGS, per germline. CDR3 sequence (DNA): TGTGCTCTTGGGGAAGGGATCACCTTCCTACGACGCCACTGGGCAGCCGATAAACTCATCTTT. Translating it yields CALGEGITFLRRHWAADKLIF.

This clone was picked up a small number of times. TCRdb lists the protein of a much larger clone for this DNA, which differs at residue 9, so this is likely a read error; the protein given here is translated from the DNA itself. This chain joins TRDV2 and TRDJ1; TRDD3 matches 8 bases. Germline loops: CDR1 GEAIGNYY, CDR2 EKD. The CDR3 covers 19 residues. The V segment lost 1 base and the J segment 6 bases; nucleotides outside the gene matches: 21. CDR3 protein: CACDTKTYLGGLFPNKLIF. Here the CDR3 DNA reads TGTGCCTGTGACACTAAAACCTACCTTGGGGGATTATTCCCGAATAAACTCATCTTT.